This TCR beta chain was recorded in a study of T cell repertoires in cytomegalovirus infection. Each CDR3 protein is one row after TCRdb ran MiXCR on the reads. The sample includes 8,000 or so distinct CDR3 sequences, about half of them seen just once. The CDR3 runs 16 residues. This clonotype has just a few counts. Its target is unknown. One end of the junction fails to match germline, which may point to a read error. Sequences were obtained from PBMCs, sequenced either directly or after in vitro stimulation (not recorded which). The clonotype originates from a human donor in good health (CMV status not recorded). Some clones in this sample may be carry-over from other donors' samples. The chain has TRBV12-3 or TRBV12-4 and TRBJ1-1; D might be TRBD1 (6 bases). CDR3 nucleotide sequence: TGTGCCCGCAGCCTCAGGGTTTCCAAACAGGGAACTGAAGCTTTCTTC. The encoded protein is CARSLRVSKQGTEAFF.